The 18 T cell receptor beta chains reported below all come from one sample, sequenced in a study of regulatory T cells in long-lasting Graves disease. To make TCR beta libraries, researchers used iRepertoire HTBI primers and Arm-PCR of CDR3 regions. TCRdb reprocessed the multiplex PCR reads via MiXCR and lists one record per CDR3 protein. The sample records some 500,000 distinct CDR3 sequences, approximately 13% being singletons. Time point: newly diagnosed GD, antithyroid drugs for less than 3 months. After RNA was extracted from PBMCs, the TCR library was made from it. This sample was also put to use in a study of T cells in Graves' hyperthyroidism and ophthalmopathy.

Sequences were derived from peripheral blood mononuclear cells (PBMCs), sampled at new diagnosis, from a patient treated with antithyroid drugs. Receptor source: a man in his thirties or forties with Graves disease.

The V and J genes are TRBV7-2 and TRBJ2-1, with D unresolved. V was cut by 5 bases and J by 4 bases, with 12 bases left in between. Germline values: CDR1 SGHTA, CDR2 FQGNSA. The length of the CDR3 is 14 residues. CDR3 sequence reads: CASSQDREYNEQFF. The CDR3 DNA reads TGTGCCAGCAGCCAAGATCGAGAGTACAATGAGCAGTTCTTC.

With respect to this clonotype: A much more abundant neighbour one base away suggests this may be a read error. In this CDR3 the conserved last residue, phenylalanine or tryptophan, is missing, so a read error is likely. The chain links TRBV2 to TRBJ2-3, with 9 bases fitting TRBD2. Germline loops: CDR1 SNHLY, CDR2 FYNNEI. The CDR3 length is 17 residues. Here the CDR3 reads CASCRQCIGTSTDAQYL. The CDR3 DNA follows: TGTGCCAGCTGTCGACAGTGTATTGGGACTAGCACAGATGCGCAGTATTTG.

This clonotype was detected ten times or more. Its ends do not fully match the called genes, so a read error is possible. The CDR3 nucleotides are TGTGCCAGCAGCTTAGGGGATACGGCCTACGAGCAGTACTTC. As protein: CASSLGDTAYEQYF. The chain joins TRBV5-1 to TRBJ2-7, with TRBD1 as a possible D gene (5 bases). CDR3 length equals 14 residues. Germline CDR1 reads SGHRS; CDR2 reads YFSETQ.

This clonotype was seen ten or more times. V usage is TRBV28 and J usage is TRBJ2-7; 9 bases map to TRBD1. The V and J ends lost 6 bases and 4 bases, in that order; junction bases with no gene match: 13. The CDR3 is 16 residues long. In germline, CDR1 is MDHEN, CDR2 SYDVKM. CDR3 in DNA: TGTGCCAGCAGATCCAATGACAGGGGGAGGGCGTACGAGCAGTACTTC. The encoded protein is CASRSNDRGRAYEQYF.

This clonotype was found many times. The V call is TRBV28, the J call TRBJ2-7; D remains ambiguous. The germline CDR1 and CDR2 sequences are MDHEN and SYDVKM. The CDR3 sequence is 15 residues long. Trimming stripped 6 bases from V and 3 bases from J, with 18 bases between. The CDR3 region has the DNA TGTGCCAGCAGAACGGCCGGGCGGATGGACTACGAGCAGTACTTC. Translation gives CASRTAGRMDYEQYF.

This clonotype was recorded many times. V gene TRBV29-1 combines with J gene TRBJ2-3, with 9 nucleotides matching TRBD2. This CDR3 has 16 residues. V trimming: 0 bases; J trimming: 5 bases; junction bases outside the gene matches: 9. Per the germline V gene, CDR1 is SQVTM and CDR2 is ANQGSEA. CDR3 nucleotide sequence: TGCAGCGTTGAAGATCGTAGTAGCGGGAGCCTAGATACGCAGTATTTT. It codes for CSVEDRSSGSLDTQYF.

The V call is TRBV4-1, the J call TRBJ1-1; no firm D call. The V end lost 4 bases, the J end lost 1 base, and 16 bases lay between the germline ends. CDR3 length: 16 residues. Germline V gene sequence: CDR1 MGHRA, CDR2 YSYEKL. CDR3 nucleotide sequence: TGCGCCAGCAGCCCCCCCCCCTTATGGAGGAACACTGAAGCTTTCTTT. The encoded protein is CASSPPPLWRNTEAFF.

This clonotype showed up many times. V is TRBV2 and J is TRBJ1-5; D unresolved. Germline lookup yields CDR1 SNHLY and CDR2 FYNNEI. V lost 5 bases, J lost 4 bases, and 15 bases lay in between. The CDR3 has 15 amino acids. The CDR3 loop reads CASSSKGPGNQPQHF. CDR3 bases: TGTGCCAGCAGTTCTAAGGGTCCTGGGAATCAGCCCCAGCATTTT.

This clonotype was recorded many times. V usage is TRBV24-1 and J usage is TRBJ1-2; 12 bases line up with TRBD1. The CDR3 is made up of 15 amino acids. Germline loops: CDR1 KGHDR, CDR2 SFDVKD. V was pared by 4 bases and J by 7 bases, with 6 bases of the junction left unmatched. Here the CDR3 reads CATSEPGQGALGYTF. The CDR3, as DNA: TGTGCCACCAGTGAGCCGGGACAGGGGGCGCTTGGCTACACCTTC.

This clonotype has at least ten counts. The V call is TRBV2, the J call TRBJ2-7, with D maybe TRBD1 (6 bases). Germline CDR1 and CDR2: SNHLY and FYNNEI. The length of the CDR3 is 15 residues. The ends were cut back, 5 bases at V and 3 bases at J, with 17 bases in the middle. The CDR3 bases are TGTGCCAGCAGTTTAACCCCGGGACACCTCTACGAGCAGTACTTC. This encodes CASSLTPGHLYEQYF.

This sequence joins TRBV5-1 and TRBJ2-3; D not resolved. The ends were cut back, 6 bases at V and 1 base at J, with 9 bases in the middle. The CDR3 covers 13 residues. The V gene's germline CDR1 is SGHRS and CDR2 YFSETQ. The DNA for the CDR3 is TGCGCCAGCAAGGATCAGGGCACAGATACGCAGTATTTT. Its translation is CASKDQGTDTQYF.

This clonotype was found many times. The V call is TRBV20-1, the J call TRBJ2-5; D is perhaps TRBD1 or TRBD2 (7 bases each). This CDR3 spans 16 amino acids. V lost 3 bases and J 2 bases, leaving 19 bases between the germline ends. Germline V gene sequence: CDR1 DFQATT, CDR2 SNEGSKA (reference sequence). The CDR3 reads CSASPGGGRTQETQYF. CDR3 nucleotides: TGCAGTGCTAGTCCAGGGGGGGGCAGGACACAAGAGACCCAGTACTTC.

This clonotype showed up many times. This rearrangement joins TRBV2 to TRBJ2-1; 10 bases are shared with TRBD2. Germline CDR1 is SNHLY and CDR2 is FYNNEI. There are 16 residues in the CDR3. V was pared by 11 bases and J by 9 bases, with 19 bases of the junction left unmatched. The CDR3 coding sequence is TGTGCCGGAACCGGGATGGGGGTAGCGGGAGGTTTTGAGCAGTTCTTC. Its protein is CAGTGMGVAGGFEQFF.

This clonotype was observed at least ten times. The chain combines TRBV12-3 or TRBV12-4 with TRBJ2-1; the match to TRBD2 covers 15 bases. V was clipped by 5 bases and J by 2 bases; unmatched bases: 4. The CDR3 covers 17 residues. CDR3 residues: CASSPGTSGRTYNEQFF. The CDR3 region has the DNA TGTGCCAGCAGTCCCGGGACTAGCGGGAGGACCTACAATGAGCAGTTCTTC.

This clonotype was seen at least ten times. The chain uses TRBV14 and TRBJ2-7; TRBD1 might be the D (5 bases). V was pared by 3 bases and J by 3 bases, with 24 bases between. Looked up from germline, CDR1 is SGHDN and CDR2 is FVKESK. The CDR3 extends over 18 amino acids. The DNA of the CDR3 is TGTGCCAGCAGCCACAATTTCGGCCCACAGGTACTGAACTACGAGCAGTACTTC. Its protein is CASSHNFGPQVLNYEQYF.

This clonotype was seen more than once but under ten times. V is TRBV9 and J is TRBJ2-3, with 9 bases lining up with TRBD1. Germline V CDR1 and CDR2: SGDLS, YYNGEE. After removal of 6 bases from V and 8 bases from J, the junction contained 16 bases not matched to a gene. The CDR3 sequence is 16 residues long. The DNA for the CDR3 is TGTGCCAGCACCCGAGGGGGACAGGGCCATCTCAGTACGCAGTATTTT. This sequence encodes CASTRGGQGHLSTQYF.

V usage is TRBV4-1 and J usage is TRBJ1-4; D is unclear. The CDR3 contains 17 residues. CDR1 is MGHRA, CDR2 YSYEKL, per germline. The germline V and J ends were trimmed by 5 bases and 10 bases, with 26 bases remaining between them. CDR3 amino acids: CASSFGLEPGLMGKLFF. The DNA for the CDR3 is TGCGCCAGCAGCTTCGGTTTAGAGCCCGGTTTGATGGGAAAACTGTTTTTT.

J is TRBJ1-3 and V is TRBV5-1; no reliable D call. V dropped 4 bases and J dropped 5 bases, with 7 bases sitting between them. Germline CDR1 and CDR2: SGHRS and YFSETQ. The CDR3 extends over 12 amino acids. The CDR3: CASSDTRNTIYF. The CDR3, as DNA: TGCGCCAGCAGCGATACTCGAAACACCATATATTTT.